A single TCR beta chain is shown here with its context. Antigen: not known. An end of the junction differs from the germline gene, which may be a read error. The method was immunoSEQ multiplex PCR; TCRdb's version includes in-frame clones alone and lacks a portion of them. The data hold some 150,000 clones, with 88% observed a single time. The data were taken from a study of T cell responses to AZD1222 COVID-19 vaccine. Study-level findings and limits: After the peak T cell response, and only then, were repertoires sampled. An increase in Spike-specific TCR breadth and depth was observed after two AZD1222 doses. Vaccine-related CD4 TCRs covered spike, predominating at 160-218 and 743-854. Clonal diversity may have been underestimated, and the donors were mostly white British, with more females than males.

CDR3 length: 11 residues. Per the germline V gene, CDR1 is GTSNPN and CDR2 is SVGIG (reference sequence). The source material was peripheral blood, sampled 28 days after the second dose of the MenACWY control vaccine. The rearrangement uses TRBV30 and TRBJ1-1; TRBD1 matches 9 bases. This clonotype originated in an adult who received the MenACWY meningococcal vaccine as a control. CDR3 sequence: CAWSLGQGFLF. The CDR3, as DNA: TGTGCCTGGAGTTTGGGACAGGGATTTCTTTTT.